This T cell receptor beta chain was recorded in a study of blood T cell repertoires in COVID-19. In the study overall: Italy, Spain and the United States were the sources of the convalescent and acute COVID-19 samples. In each case, the material was cDNA or gDNA derived from T cells, B-cell-depleted T cells, or PBMCs.

Authors' methods: Amplified reference gene primers provided the basis for estimating nucleated cell counts. Sequencing was performed with immunoSEQ multiplex PCR; in TCRdb, only in-frame clones are kept and a portion is missing. D and trimming were read from the DNA, whereas the V and J calls and clone size are those reported in that table. The repertoire includes about 300,000 clones, around 87% of them detected once, and 1.3% sits in the top ten. Germline V gives CDR1 SGDLS, CDR2 YYNGEE. The CDR3 loop spans 15 amino acids. With 1 base removed from V and 6 bases from J, the gap between germline ends came to 15 bases.

The clonotype comes from a man in his 70s with acute or convalescent COVID-19. V usage is TRBV9 and J usage is TRBJ2-3, with D maybe TRBD1 (7 bases). The specimen was peripheral blood. CDR3 loop: CASSVSAGGRDTQYF. The CDR3 region has the DNA TGTGCCAGCAGCGTATCCGCAGGGGGGCGGGATACGCAGTATTTT.